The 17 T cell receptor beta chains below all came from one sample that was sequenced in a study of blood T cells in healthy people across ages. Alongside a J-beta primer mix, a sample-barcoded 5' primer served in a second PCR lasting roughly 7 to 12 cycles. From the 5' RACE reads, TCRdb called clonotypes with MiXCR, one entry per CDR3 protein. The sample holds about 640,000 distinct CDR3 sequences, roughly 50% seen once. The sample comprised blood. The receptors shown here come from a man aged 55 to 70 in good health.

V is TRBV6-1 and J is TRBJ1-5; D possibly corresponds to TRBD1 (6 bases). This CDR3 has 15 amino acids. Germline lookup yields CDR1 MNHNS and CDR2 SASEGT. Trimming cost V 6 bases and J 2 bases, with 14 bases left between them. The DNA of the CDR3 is TGTGCCAGCAGGGCGGGGGGGCGTGGCAATCAGCCCCAGCATTTT. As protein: CASRAGGRGNQPQHF.

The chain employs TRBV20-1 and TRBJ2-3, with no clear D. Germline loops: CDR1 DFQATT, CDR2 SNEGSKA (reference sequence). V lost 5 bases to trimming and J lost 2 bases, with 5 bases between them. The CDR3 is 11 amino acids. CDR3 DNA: TGCAGTGCTGTGGCCACAGATACGCAGTATTTT. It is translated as CSAVATDTQYF.

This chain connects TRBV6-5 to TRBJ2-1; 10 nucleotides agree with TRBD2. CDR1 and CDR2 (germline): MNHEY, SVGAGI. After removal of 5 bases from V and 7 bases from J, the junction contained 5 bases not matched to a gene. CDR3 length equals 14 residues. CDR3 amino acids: CASSKRGGPNEQFF. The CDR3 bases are TGTGCCAGCAGTAAGCGGGGGGGCCCAAATGAGCAGTTCTTC.

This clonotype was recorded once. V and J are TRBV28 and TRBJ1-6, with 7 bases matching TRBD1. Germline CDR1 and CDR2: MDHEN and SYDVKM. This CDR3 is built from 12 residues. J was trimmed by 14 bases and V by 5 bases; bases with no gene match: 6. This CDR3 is CASSTGERALHF. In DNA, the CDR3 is TGTGCCAGCAGTACAGGGGAAAGGGCCCTCCACTTT.

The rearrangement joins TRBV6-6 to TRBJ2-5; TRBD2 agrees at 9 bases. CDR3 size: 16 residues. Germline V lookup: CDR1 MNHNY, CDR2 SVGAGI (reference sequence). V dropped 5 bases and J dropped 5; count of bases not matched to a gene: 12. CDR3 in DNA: TGTGCCAGCAGTAACGATCAGGGGAGCGGGGGGGAGACCCAGTACTTC. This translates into CASSNDQGSGGETQYF.

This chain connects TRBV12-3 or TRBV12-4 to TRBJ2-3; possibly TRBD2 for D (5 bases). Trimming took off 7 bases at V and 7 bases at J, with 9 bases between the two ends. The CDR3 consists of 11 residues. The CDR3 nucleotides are TGTGCCAGCACCCGAGGGTATACGCAGTATTTT. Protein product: CASTRGYTQYF.

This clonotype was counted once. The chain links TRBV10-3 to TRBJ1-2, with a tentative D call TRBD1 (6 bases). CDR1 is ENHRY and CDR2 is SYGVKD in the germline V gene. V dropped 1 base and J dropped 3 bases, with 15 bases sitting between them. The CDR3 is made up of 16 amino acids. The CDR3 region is CAISEFGTEGDYGYTF. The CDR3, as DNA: TGTGCCATCAGTGAGTTTGGGACCGAGGGGGACTATGGCTACACCTTC.

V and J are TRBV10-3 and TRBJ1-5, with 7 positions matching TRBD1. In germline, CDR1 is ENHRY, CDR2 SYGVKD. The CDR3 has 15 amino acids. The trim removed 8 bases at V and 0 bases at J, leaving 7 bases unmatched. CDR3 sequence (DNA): TGTGCCATCGCCGCCGGACAGGATAGCAATCAGCCCCAGCATTTT. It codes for CAIAAGQDSNQPQHF.

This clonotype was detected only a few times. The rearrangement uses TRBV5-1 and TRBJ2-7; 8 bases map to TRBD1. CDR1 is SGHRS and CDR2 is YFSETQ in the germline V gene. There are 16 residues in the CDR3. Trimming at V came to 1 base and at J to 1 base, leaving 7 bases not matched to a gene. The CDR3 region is CASSLLPGQASYEQYF. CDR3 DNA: TGCGCCAGCAGCTTGTTGCCGGGACAGGCTTCCTACGAGCAGTACTTC.

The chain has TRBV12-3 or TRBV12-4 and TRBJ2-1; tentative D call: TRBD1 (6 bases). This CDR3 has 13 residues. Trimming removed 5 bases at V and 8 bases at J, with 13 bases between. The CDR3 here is CASSPLQGHEQFF. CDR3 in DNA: TGTGCCAGCAGTCCCCTACAGGGCCATGAGCAGTTCTTC.

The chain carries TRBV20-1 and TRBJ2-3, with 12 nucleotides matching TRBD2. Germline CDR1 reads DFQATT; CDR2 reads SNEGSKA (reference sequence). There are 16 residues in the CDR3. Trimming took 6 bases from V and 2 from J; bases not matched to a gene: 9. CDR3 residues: CSAPRSSGGATDTQYF. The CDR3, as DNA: TGCAGTGCCCCGAGGTCTAGCGGGGGGGCCACAGATACGCAGTATTTT.

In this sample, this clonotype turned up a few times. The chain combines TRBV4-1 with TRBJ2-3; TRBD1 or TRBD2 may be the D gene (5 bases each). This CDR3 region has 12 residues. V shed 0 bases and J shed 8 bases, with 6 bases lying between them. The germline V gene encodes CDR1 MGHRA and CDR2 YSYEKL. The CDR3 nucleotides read TGCGCCAGCAGCCAAGATGGGGGTACGCAGTATTTT. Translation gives CASSQDGGTQYF.

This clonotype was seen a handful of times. CDR3 region: CASSYELAEEIEQFF. The CDR3 DNA follows: TGTGCCAGCAGTTACGAACTAGCTGAAGAGATTGAGCAGTTCTTC. The chain uses TRBV6-5 and TRBJ2-1; a weak D match, TRBD2 (6 bases). The CDR3 spans 15 residues. Germline V gene lookup returns CDR1 MNHEY and CDR2 SVGAGI. The V end lost 2 bases, the J end lost 9 bases, and 17 bases lay between the germline ends.

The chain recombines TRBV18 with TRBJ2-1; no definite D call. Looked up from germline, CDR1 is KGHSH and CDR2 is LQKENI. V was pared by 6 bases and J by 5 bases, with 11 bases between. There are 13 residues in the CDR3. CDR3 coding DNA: TGTGCCAGCTCGACCAATGGGGACAATGAGCAGTTCTTC. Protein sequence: CASSTNGDNEQFF.

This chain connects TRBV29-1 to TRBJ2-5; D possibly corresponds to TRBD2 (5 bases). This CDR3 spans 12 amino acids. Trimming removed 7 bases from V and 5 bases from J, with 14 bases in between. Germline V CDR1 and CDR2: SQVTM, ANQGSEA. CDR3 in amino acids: CSAGPGGETQYF. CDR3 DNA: TGCAGCGCCGGACCCGGCGGGGAGACCCAGTACTTC.

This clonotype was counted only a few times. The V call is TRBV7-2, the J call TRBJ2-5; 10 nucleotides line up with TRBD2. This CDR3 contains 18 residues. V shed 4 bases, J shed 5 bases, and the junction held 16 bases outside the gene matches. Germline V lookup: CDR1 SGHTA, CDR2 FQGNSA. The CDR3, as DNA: TGTGCCAGCAGCTCGCCCCGTAAGGCTAGCGGGGGAAAGGAGACCCAGTACTTC. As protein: CASSSPRKASGGKETQYF.

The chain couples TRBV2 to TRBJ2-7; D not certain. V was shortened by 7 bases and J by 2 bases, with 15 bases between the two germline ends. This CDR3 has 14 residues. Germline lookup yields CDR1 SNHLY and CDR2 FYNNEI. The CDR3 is CASKRPFSAYEQYF. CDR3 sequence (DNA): TGTGCCAGCAAAAGGCCCTTTTCCGCCTACGAGCAGTACTTC.